These T cell receptor beta chains were read from a single sample in a study of Graves' ophthalmopathy and Graves' hyperthyroidism. TCRdb reprocessed the multiplex PCR reads via MiXCR and lists one record per CDR3 protein. The sample has about 390,000 distinct CDR3 sequences; 15% are singletons. Material: peripheral blood. Receptor source: a woman in her late teens or twenties with stable Graves' hyperthyroidism. The CDR3 runs from the conserved cysteine through the conserved F or W. D genes are given only for firm matches. The listing skips clone size in some rows; elsewhere it reads once, few, many or a size class.

v_gene,d_gene,j_gene,abundance,CDR3aa,CDR3nt
TRBV7-8,TRBD1,TRBJ2-2,many,CASSSRQGPNTGELFF,TGTGCCAGCAGCTCCAGACAGGGGCCGAACACCGGGGAGCTGTTTTTT
TRBV5-1,TRBD1,TRBJ1-5,many,CASSWGTGGNQPQHF,TGCGCCAGCAGCTGGGGGACAGGAGGCAATCAGCCCCAGCATTTT
TRBV6-2/TRBV6-3,NA,TRBJ2-7,many,CASSYRRFSYEQYF,TGTGCCAGCAGTTACCGACGGTTCTCCTACGAGCAGTACTTC
TRBV12-3/TRBV12-4,NA,TRBJ1-1,many,CASSLHSANTEAFF,TGTGCCAGCAGTTTACATTCGGCGAACACTGAAGCTTTCTTT
TRBV6-2/TRBV6-3,TRBD1,TRBJ1-1,many,CASSRTGMNTEAFF,TGTGCCAGCAGTCGGACAGGGATGAACACTGAAGCTTTCTTT
TRBV4-1,NA,TRBJ1-2,NA,CASSQPRGEGYTF,TGCGCCAGCAGCCAGCCCCGGGGTGAGGGCTACACCTTC
TRBV20-1,TRBD1,TRBJ1-1,many,CSAQGVSMNTEAFF,TGCAGTGCCCAGGGGGTAAGCATGAACACTGAAGCTTTCTTT
TRBV11-2,NA,TRBJ2-7,few,CASSLTGLANSGEQYF,TGTGCCAGCAGCCTTACAGGGCTTGCTAACTCGGGCGAGCAGTACTTC
TRBV5-1,TRBD2,TRBJ2-5,few,CASSSGGARETQYF,TGCGCCAGCAGTAGCGGGGGGGCCCGGGAGACCCAGTACTTC
TRBV3-1,NA,TRBJ2-4,NA,CASSQENIQYF,TGTGCCAGCAGCCAAGAGAACATTCAGTACTTC
TRBV6-1,TRBD1,TRBJ1-1,NA,CASSQGQGWSTEAFF,TGTGCCAGCAGTCAAGGACAGGGGTGGAGCACTGAAGCTTTCTTT
TRBV19,NA,TRBJ2-5,many,CASSVQDGETQYF,TGTGCCAGTAGTGTACAGGATGGGGAGACCCAGTACTTC
TRBV18,TRBD1,TRBJ2-5,few,CASSHRDRATQYF,TGTGCCAGCTCACACCGGGACAGGGCGACCCAGTACTTC
TRBV6-5,NA,TRBJ1-1,few,CASSYSPRVETEAFF,TGTGCCAGCAGTTACTCGCCCAGGGTTGAGACTGAAGCTTTCTTT
TRBV6-5,NA,TRBJ1-1,many,CASSYRGVGRFGTEAFF,TGTGCCAGCAGTTATAGGGGGGTTGGTCGGTTTGGCACTGAAGCTTTCTTT
TRBV19,TRBD1,TRBJ1-1,many,CASSSGTGGLPDTEAFF,TGTGCCAGTAGCTCCGGGACAGGGGGCCTCCCGGACACTGAAGCTTTCTTT
TRBV2,TRBD2,TRBJ2-3,many,CASNKLAGGLGTQYF,TGTGCCAGCAATAAACTAGCGGGGGGCCTAGGTACGCAGTATTTT
TRBV24-1,NA,TRBJ2-5,NA,CATSDRFTQGGGESQCF,TGTGCCACCAGTGATCGATTTACACAGGGAGGGGGAGAGTCCCAGTGCTTC
TRBV2,NA,TRBJ1-2,many,CASSEPGGYTF,TGTGCCAGCAGTGAGCCGGGGGGCTACACCTTC
TRBV10-3,TRBD2,TRBJ2-1,many,CAISDRLAGTSKFF,TGTGCCATCAGTGACAGACTAGCGGGGACCAGTAAGTTCTTC
TRBV5-4,NA,TRBJ1-2,many,CASSWDEGYENYGYTF,TGTGCCAGCAGCTGGGACGAGGGTTATGAGAACTATGGCTACACCTTC
TRBV6-1,TRBD1,TRBJ1-1,few,CASSEGQGARTEAFF,TGTGCCAGCAGTGAAGGACAGGGGGCGCGGACTGAAGCTTTCTTT
TRBV4-1,TRBD1,TRBJ1-2,many,CASSPDRVRDGYTF,TGCGCCAGCAGCCCGGACAGGGTTAGGGATGGCTACACCTTC
TRBV5-1,NA,TRBJ2-5,few,CAISFLTGIVQGTQYF,TGCGCCATCAGCTTCTTGACAGGCATCGTCCAAGGGACCCAGTACTTC
TRBV2,NA,TRBJ1-5,NA,CASSDRGAHQPQHF,TGTGCCAGCAGTGATAGGGGGGCCCATCAGCCCCAGCATTTT
TRBV6-1,NA,TRBJ2-7,many,CASTEDPLRGQYF,TGTGCCAGCACCGAGGATCCTCTACGTGGGCAGTACTTC
TRBV5-1,TRBD1,TRBJ2-2,NA,CASSHTGGVSGELFF,TGCGCCAGCAGCCATACAGGGGGCGTCTCCGGGGAGCTGTTTTTT
TRBV6-5,NA,TRBJ1-1,few,CASSYRAESSAFF,TGTGCCAGCAGTTACAGGGCTGAATCTTCAGCTTTCTTT
TRBV20-1,NA,TRBJ1-2,many,CSAQSDSGYGYTF,TGCAGTGCCCAGTCGGACAGCGGCTATGGCTACACCTTC
TRBV7-9,NA,TRBJ2-7,few,CASSLEQEILEQYF,TGTGCCAGCAGCTTAGAACAGGAGATCCTCGAGCAGTACTTC
TRBV27,NA,TRBJ1-6,many,CASSPGRINSPLHF,TGTGCCAGCAGCCCGGGGAGAATTAATTCACCCCTCCACTTT
TRBV5-1,TRBD1,TRBJ1-1,NA,CASSLYGTGVLSNTEAFF,TGCGCCAGCAGCCTCTATGGGACAGGGGTTCTTTCGAACACTGAAGCTTTCTTT
TRBV2,NA,TRBJ1-6,many,CASTGEWGLNSPLHF,TGTGCCAGCACTGGAGAATGGGGCTTGAATTCACCCCTCCACTTT
TRBV7-9,NA,TRBJ1-1,many,CASSIGDRNTEAFF,TGTGCCAGCAGCATTGGAGACAGAAACACTGAAGCTTTCTTT
TRBV11-2,NA,TRBJ1-1,many,CASSPLQGGLNTEAFF,TGTGCCAGCAGCCCATTACAGGGCGGTTTGAACACTGAAGCTTTCTTT
TRBV12-3/TRBV12-4,NA,TRBJ1-1,many,CASSLGGASEAFF,TGTGCCAGCAGTTTAGGGGGTGCTTCTGAAGCTTTCTTT
TRBV20-1,TRBD2,TRBJ2-5,many,CSAGELFSGGVRETQYF,TGCAGTGCGGGAGAGTTGTTTAGCGGGGGGGTCCGGGAGACCCAGTACTTC
TRBV7-9,NA,TRBJ1-2,many,CASRLRTAGYTF,TGTGCCAGCAGGTTAAGGACAGCCGGCTACACCTTC
TRBV6-1,NA,TRBJ1-5,many,CASKGVGQPQHF,TGTGCCAGCAAAGGCGTGGGTCAGCCCCAGCATTTT
TRBV12-3/TRBV12-4,NA,TRBJ1-1,many,CASSPDPGPSQFF,TGTGCCAGCAGTCCCGACCCGGGACCCTCGCAATTCTTT
TRBV27,NA,TRBJ1-1,many,CASSRGAQNTEAFF,TGTGCCAGCAGCCGAGGGGCGCAGAACACTGAAGCTTTCTTT
TRBV7-9,NA,TRBJ1-2,many,CASSLKRPGFYGYTF,TGTGCCAGCAGCTTGAAAAGACCTGGTTTCTATGGCTACACCTTC
TRBV12-3/TRBV12-4,NA,TRBJ1-1,many,CASRRKSWNTEAFF,TGTGCCAGCAGGCGGAAAAGTTGGAACACTGAAGCTTTCTTT
TRBV11-2,NA,TRBJ1-2,many,CASSLDPLAPYGYTF,TGTGCCAGCAGCTTAGATCCCCTCGCCCCCTATGGCTACACCTTC
TRBV6-1,NA,TRBJ1-2,many,CASTKGTQDSNVGGYTF,TGTGCCAGCACGAAGGGGACACAAGATTCGAACGTAGGTGGCTACACCTTC